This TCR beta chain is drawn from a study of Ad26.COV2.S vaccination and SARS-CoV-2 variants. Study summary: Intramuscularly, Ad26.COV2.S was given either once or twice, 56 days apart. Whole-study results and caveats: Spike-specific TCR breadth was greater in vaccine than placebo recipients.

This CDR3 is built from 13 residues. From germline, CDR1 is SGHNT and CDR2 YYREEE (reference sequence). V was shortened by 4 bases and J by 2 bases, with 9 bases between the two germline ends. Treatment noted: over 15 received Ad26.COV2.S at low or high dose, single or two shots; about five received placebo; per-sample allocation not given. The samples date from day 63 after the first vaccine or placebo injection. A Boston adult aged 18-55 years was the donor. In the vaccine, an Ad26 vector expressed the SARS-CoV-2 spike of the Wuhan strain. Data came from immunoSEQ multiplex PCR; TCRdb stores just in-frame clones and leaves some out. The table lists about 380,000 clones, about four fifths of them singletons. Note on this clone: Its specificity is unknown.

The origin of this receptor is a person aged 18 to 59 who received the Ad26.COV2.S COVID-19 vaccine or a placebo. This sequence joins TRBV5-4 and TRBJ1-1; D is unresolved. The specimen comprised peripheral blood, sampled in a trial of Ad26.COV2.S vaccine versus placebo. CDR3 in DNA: TGTGCCAGCAGCAAAGACATTAACACTGAAGCTTTCTTT. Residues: CASSKDINTEAFF. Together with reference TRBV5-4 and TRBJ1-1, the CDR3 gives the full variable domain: ETGVTQSPTHLIKTRGQQVTLRCSSQSGHNTVSWYQQALGQGPQFIFQYYREEENGRGNFPPRFSGLQFPNYSSELNVNALELDDSALYLCASSKDINTEAFFGQGTRLTVV.